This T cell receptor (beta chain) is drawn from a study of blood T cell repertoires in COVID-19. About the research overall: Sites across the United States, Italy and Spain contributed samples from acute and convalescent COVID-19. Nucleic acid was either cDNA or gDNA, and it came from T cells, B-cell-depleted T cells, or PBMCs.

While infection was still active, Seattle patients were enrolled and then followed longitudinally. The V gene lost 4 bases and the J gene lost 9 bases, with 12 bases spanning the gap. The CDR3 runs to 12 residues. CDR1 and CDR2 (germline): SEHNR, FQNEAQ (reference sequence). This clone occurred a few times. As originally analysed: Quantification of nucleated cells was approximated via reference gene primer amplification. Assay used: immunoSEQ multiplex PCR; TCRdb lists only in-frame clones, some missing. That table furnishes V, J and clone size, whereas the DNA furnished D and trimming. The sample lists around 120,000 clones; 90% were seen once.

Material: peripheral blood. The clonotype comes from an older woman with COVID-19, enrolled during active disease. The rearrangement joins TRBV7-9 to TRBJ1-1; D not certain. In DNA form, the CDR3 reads TGTGCCAGCAGCTCCCGAACACCCCAAGCTTTCTTT. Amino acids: CASSSRTPQAFF.